This passage covers 16 T cell receptor beta chains from one sample sequenced in a study of T cell changes during pregnancy in multiple sclerosis. Repertoires were generated with immunoSEQ multiplex PCR, while TCRdb's copy carries only in-frame clones and drops some. This sample carries more than 45,000 clones, about 88% of them seen once, and the ten largest clones take around 1.2%. Sequenced here: CD4+ T cells from peripheral blood mononuclear cells, sampled in the second trimester of pregnancy. The receptors were sampled from a female donor with multiple sclerosis, enrolled in a pregnancy study.

The chain links TRBV9 to TRBJ1-4; D not certain. The CDR3 contains 13 residues. Per germline, CDR1 SGDLS and CDR2 YYNGEE. Trimming pared 0 bases from V and 5 bases from J, leaving 5 bases between. The CDR3 DNA reads as TGTGCCAGCAGCGTAGGTCTAAATGAAAAACTGTTTTTT. Protein: CASSVGLNEKLFF. The variable domain in full, completed from reference TRBV9 and TRBJ1-4, reads DSGVTQTPKHLITATGQRVTLRCSPRSGDLSVYWYQQSLDQGLQFLIQYYNGEERAKGNILERFSAQQFPDLHSELNLSSLELGDSALYFCASSVGLNEKLFFGSGTQLSVL.

The chain carries TRBV6-6 and TRBJ1-1; TRBD1 matches 9 bases. Trimming at V came to 5 bases and at J to 4 bases, leaving 8 bases not matched to a gene. Germline loops: CDR1 MNHNY, CDR2 SVGAGI (reference sequence). This CDR3 is 15 amino acids long. CDR3 amino acids: CASSLTGGVSTEAFF. The CDR3, as DNA: TGTGCCAGCAGTCTCACAGGGGGCGTGAGCACTGAAGCTTTCTTT.

The rearrangement joins TRBV19 to TRBJ2-7, with 7 nucleotides matching TRBD2. CDR3 length: 13 amino acids. J was trimmed by 5 bases and V by 6 bases; bases with no gene match: 7. From germline, CDR1 is LNHDA and CDR2 SQIVND (reference sequence). Written as DNA, the CDR3 is TGTGCCAGTAGGGGCGGGAGTTCCAACGAGCAGTACTTC. Its protein is CASRGGSSNEQYF.

This clone was seen more than once but under ten times. J is TRBJ1-2 and V is TRBV6-1, with TRBD1 as a possible D gene (5 bases). The CDR3 length is 12 residues. In germline, CDR1 is MNHNS, CDR2 SASEGT. Trimming left V 8 bases short and J 4 bases short, with 11 bases between. This chain's CDR3 is CASVKDSYGYTF. The DNA of the CDR3 is TGTGCCAGCGTGAAAGACAGCTATGGCTACACCTTC.

The rearrangement uses TRBV9 and TRBJ1-1, with 7 bases lining up with TRBD1. The germline V gene encodes CDR1 SGDLS and CDR2 YYNGEE. The CDR3 is 14 amino acids. The V segment lost 2 bases and the J segment 5 bases; nucleotides outside the gene matches: 6. In DNA form, the CDR3 reads TGTGCCAGCAGCGTTCAGACAGGGAGTACTGAAGCTTTCTTT. Its protein is CASSVQTGSTEAFF.

The V gene is TRBV4-2, the J gene TRBJ1-3, with D perhaps matching TRBD1 (5 bases). Germline V gene lookup returns CDR1 LGHNA and CDR2 YNFKEQ. This CDR3 region has 15 residues. With 0 bases removed from V and 1 base from J, the gap between germline ends came to 7 bases. CDR3 in amino acids: CASSQEDSSGNTIYF. The CDR3 DNA sequence: TGTGCCAGCAGCCAAGAAGACAGTTCTGGAAACACCATATATTTT.

The genes are TRBV9 and TRBJ2-1; D possibly corresponds to TRBD2 (5 bases). Germline values: CDR1 SGDLS, CDR2 YYNGEE. V was trimmed by 0 bases and J by 0 bases, leaving 13 bases between them. This CDR3 contains 17 residues. CDR3 sequence reads: CASSVESGSSSYNEQFF. CDR3 DNA: TGTGCCAGCAGCGTAGAAAGCGGATCAAGCTCCTACAATGAGCAGTTCTTC. The full variable domain, rest sourced from reference TRBV9 and TRBJ2-1, is DSGVTQTPKHLITATGQRVTLRCSPRSGDLSVYWYQQSLDQGLQFLIQYYNGEERAKGNILERFSAQQFPDLHSELNLSSLELGDSALYFCASSVESGSSSYNEQFFGPGTRLTVL.

This chain connects TRBV5-4 to TRBJ2-1, with 7 bases lining up with TRBD2. The CDR3 is 16 residues long. Trimming cost V 4 bases and J 7 bases; bases outside gene matches: 14. Germline V lookup: CDR1 SGHNT, CDR2 YYREEE (reference sequence). The CDR3 reads CASSQTTGTNHNEQFF. The CDR3 DNA sequence: TGTGCCAGCAGCCAGACCACCGGGACTAACCATAATGAGCAGTTCTTC.

The chain uses TRBV28 and TRBJ2-7; no firm D call. Trimming took off 6 bases at V and 0 bases at J, with 6 bases between the two ends. The CDR3 contains 12 residues. CDR1 and CDR2 (germline): MDHEN, SYDVKM. The chain's CDR3 is CASRESSYEQYF. The DNA for the CDR3 is TGTGCCAGCAGGGAGAGCTCCTACGAGCAGTACTTC.

The CDR3, as DNA: TGTGCCAGCCATTCCGGGACAAAATACAATGAGCAGTTCTTC. Its translation is CASHSGTKYNEQFF. V gene TRBV6-5 combines with J gene TRBJ2-1; a possible D gene is TRBD1 (6 bases). V was cut by 8 bases and J by 4 bases, with 15 bases left in between. Germline loops: CDR1 MNHEY, CDR2 SVGAGI. The CDR3 runs 14 residues.

The chain carries TRBV6-1 and TRBJ2-2; D remains ambiguous. The V gene lost 7 bases and the J gene lost 6 bases, with 6 bases spanning the gap. This CDR3 is 11 amino acids long. Germline lookup yields CDR1 MNHNS and CDR2 SASEGT. The CDR3 sequence is CASKQSGELFF. CDR3 nucleotide sequence: TGTGCCAGCAAACAGTCCGGGGAGCTGTTTTTT.

The V gene is TRBV28, the J gene TRBJ1-2; TRBD1 aligns across 9 bases. Looked up from germline, CDR1 is MDHEN and CDR2 is SYDVKM. The V and J ends lost 4 bases and 8 bases, in that order; junction bases with no gene match: 8. This CDR3 contains 14 residues. The CDR3 here is CASSSAQGAVGYTF. CDR3 nucleotide sequence: TGTGCCAGCAGTTCCGCACAGGGGGCCGTCGGCTACACCTTC.

The chain couples TRBV6-6 to TRBJ2-7; TRBD1 is a possible D gene (7 bases). The CDR3 has 15 residues. V lost 5 bases, J lost 1 base, and 15 bases lay in between. CDR1 and CDR2 from the germline V gene are MNHNY and SVGAGI (reference sequence). DNA for the CDR3: TGTGCCAGCAGTCGACAGGGAGGTCTTTCCTACGAGCAGTACTTC. This gives the protein CASSRQGGLSYEQYF.

The V gene is TRBV5-6, the J gene TRBJ2-7; a possible D gene is TRBD2 (6 bases). The germline gives CDR1 SGHDT, CDR2 YYEEEE. There are 16 residues in the CDR3. The V and J ends lost 0 bases and 2 bases respectively, with 15 bases between them. The chain's CDR3 is CASSLVGPGATYEQYF. The CDR3 DNA sequence: TGTGCCAGCAGCTTGGTAGGTCCGGGAGCGACCTACGAGCAGTACTTC. Combining the CDR3 with reference TRBV5-6 and TRBJ2-7 gives the whole variable domain DAGVTQSPTHLIKTRGQQVTLRCSPKSGHDTVSWYQQALGQGPQFIFQYYEEEERQRGNFPDRFSGHQFPNYSSELNVNALLLGDSALYLCASSLVGPGATYEQYFGPGTRLTVT.

The genes are TRBV5-5 and TRBJ2-4; perhaps TRBD1 as D (5 bases). Trimming cost V 0 bases and J 8 bases, with 12 bases left between them. The length of the CDR3 is 14 residues. Looked up from germline, CDR1 is SGHKS and CDR2 is YYEKEE (reference sequence). In nucleotides, the CDR3 is TGTGCCAGCAGCTTGGAATGGGGCAGCGACATTCAGTACTTC. Translation: CASSLEWGSDIQYF.

The V and J genes are TRBV5-1 and TRBJ2-7, with 11 bases matching TRBD1. The V segment lost 7 bases and the J segment 1 base; nucleotides outside the gene matches: 13. The CDR3 loop spans 17 amino acids. Germline V gives CDR1 SGHRS, CDR2 YFSETQ. In DNA form, the CDR3 reads TGCGCCAGCGGACCCTTGCCGGGACAGGGGGAATCCTACGAGCAGTACTTC. As protein: CASGPLPGQGESYEQYF.